These 29 T cell receptor beta chains share one sample of origin, sequenced in a study of blood T cell repertoires in COVID-19. The table came from immunoSEQ multiplex PCR; TCRdb's copy has only in-frame clones and leaves some out. The sample lists about 320,000 clones, around 83% occurring once. Sequenced material: peripheral blood. These receptors were collected from a woman between 50 and 59 years old with acute or convalescent COVID-19.

The chain combines TRBV5-8 with TRBJ2-5, with D possibly TRBD2 on 6 matching bases. Germline loops: CDR1 SGHTS, CDR2 YDEGEE. V was clipped by 5 bases and J by 5 bases, with 16 bases between them. CDR3 length equals 14 residues. The CDR3 here is CASSIFSGPETQYF. For the CDR3, the DNA is TGTGCCAGCAGTATCTTTAGCGGTCCGGAGACCCAGTACTTC.

This clone has just a few counts. This chain joins TRBV20-1 and TRBJ2-2; a weak D match, TRBD2 (6 bases). V was trimmed by 3 bases and J by 0 bases, leaving 11 bases between them. The V gene's germline CDR1 is DFQATT and CDR2 SNEGSKA (reference sequence). The CDR3 sequence is 15 residues long. The CDR3 region has the DNA TGCAGTGCTAGTTACGGGGGTGCGAACACCGGGGAGCTGTTTTTT. This codes for CSASYGGANTGELFF.

The CDR3 is CASSQDQDIQYF. In DNA, the CDR3 is TGTGCCAGCAGCCAAGATCAGGACATTCAGTACTTC. The chain links TRBV3-1 (or the pseudogene TRBV3-2) to TRBJ2-4; D remains unclear. V lost 0 bases to trimming and J lost 8 bases, with 5 bases between them. The CDR3 runs to 12 residues. In germline, CDR1 is LGHDT, CDR2 YNNKEL (reference sequence).

J is TRBJ2-1 and V is TRBV6-4; 8 nucleotides agree with TRBD2. Trimming at V came to 5 bases and at J to 4 bases, leaving 7 bases not matched to a gene. Germline V gene sequence: CDR1 MRHNA, CDR2 SNTAGT. This CDR3 is built from 15 residues. CDR3 DNA: TGTGCCAGCAGTCCAATCGGGGGGGAGTACAATGAGCAGTTCTTC. Encoded protein: CASSPIGGEYNEQFF.

The V call is TRBV7-9, the J call TRBJ1-3; D is perhaps TRBD1 (6 bases). The CDR3 sequence is 16 residues long. V lost 5 bases, J lost 0 bases, and 14 bases lay in between. Germline CDR1 is SEHNR and CDR2 is FQNEAQ (reference sequence). The CDR3 region has the DNA TGTGCCAGCAGCGCCCCAGGGGTGGGCTCTGGAAACACCATATATTTT. Translated, it gives CASSAPGVGSGNTIYF.

The V call is TRBV7-2, the J call TRBJ2-5; weak D call: TRBD2 (6 bases). Looked up from germline, CDR1 is SGHTA and CDR2 is FQGNSA. CDR3 length equals 16 residues. Trimming took 5 bases from V and 4 from J, leaving 20 bases between them. This CDR3 is CASSHPNGAGGETQYF. DNA of the CDR3: TGTGCCAGCAGCCATCCTAATGGGGCCGGGGGAGAGACCCAGTACTTC.

V and J are TRBV9 and TRBJ2-2; D not resolved. The V end lost 0 bases, the J end lost 6 bases, and 12 bases lay between the germline ends. Germline V gene data show CDR1 as SGDLS and CDR2 as YYNGEE. The CDR3 runs 15 residues. The CDR3 nucleotides read TGTGCCAGCAGCGTAGTCGGTGGGCTCCCCGGGGAGCTGTTTTTT. Translation gives CASSVVGGLPGELFF.

The rearrangement links TRBV7-9 to TRBJ1-5, with D possibly being TRBD1 (5 bases). V was shortened by 0 bases and J by 10 bases, with 10 bases between the two germline ends. The CDR3 spans 13 residues. Germline V lookup: CDR1 SEHNR, CDR2 FQNEAQ (reference sequence). CDR3 sequence reads: CASSLAQGVPQHF. The DNA of the CDR3 is TGTGCCAGCAGCTTAGCCCAAGGGGTTCCCCAGCATTTT.

The gene calls are TRBV2 and TRBJ1-1; weak D call: TRBD1 (6 bases). V was cut by 8 bases and J by 9 bases, with 22 bases left in between. Germline V gene data show CDR1 as SNHLY and CDR2 as FYNNEI. CDR3 length: 14 amino acids. The CDR3 loop reads CASLFEKGDLQAFF. CDR3 bases: TGTGCCAGCCTCTTTGAAAAGGGGGATTTGCAAGCTTTCTTT.

This clone was found many times. The J gene is TRBJ1-5, the V gene TRBV4-1, with D possibly matching TRBD1 (5 bases). Between the trimmed V and J ends, which lost 2 bases and 2 bases, there was a span of 10 bases. The CDR3 contains 15 residues. Per the germline V gene, CDR1 is MGHRA and CDR2 is YSYEKL. CDR3 protein: CASSQQTGGNQPQHF. Written as DNA, the CDR3 is TGCGCCAGCAGCCAACAGACGGGGGGCAATCAGCCCCAGCATTTT.

This clone showed up just once. The V call is TRBV20-1, the J call TRBJ2-2; no firm D call. This CDR3 is built from 15 residues. The germline V and J ends were trimmed by 3 bases and 4 bases, with 15 bases remaining between them. Germline V gene sequence: CDR1 DFQATT, CDR2 SNEGSKA (reference sequence). In DNA, the CDR3 is TGCAGTGCTAGTGATCCCCAGCGAGGCACCGGGGAGCTGTTTTTT. Translated, it gives CSASDPQRGTGELFF.

The rearrangement joins TRBV7-9 to TRBJ2-1, with a possible D match to TRBD2 (5 bases). Trimming removed 4 bases from V and 0 bases from J, with 10 bases in between. The CDR3 is 15 residues long. The germline V gene encodes CDR1 SEHNR and CDR2 FQNEAQ (reference sequence). In nucleotides, the CDR3 is TGTGCCAGCAGCTCGCGGGTTAGCTCCTACAATGAGCAGTTCTTC. This gives the protein CASSSRVSSYNEQFF. Complete variable domain (other parts from reference TRBV7-9 and TRBJ2-1): DTGVSQNPRHKITKRGQNVTFRCDPISEHNRLYWYRQTLGQGPEFLTYFQNEAQLEKSRLLSDRFSAERPKGSFSTLEIQRTEQGDSAMYLCASSSRVSSYNEQFFGPGTRLTVL.

The genes are TRBV9 and TRBJ1-2; D is undetermined. With 6 bases removed from V and 2 bases from J, the gap between germline ends came to 8 bases. CDR1 SGDLS and CDR2 YYNGEE come from the germline V gene. This CDR3 has 12 residues. The CDR3 sequence: CASKGGNYGYTF. The CDR3 bases are TGTGCCAGCAAGGGAGGGAACTATGGCTACACCTTC.

V gene TRBV7-8 combines with J gene TRBJ2-5, with 7 bases aligning to TRBD2. V shed 4 bases and J 2 bases; nucleotides not matched to a gene: 7. This CDR3 comprises 15 residues. Looked up from germline, CDR1 is SGHVS and CDR2 is FQNEAQ. The CDR3 DNA follows: TGTGCCAGCAGCTGGAATACTAGCGAGCAAGAGACCCAGTACTTC. It encodes CASSWNTSEQETQYF.

The chain joins TRBV19 to TRBJ2-1; D might be TRBD2 (5 bases). The V gene lost 9 bases and the J gene lost 4 bases, with 10 bases spanning the gap. The CDR3 length is 12 residues. CDR1 LNHDA and CDR2 SQIVND come from the germline V gene (reference sequence). CDR3 amino acids: CASRRTYNEQFF. The DNA of the CDR3 is TGTGCCAGCCGCAGGACTTACAATGAGCAGTTCTTC.

The chain links TRBV5-6 to TRBJ2-7; 8 nucleotides agree with TRBD2. V shed 5 bases, J shed 2 bases, and the junction held 3 bases outside the gene matches. Germline V gene sequence: CDR1 SGHDT, CDR2 YYEEEE. The CDR3 is made up of 13 amino acids. The CDR3 coding sequence is TGTGCCAGCAGTAGCGGGATCACCTACGAGCAGTACTTC. Its translation is CASSSGITYEQYF.

The chain links TRBV24-1 to TRBJ1-2; 8 nucleotides agree with TRBD1. Germline V gives CDR1 KGHDR, CDR2 SFDVKD. The CDR3 has 13 residues. V was pared by 7 bases and J by 8 bases, with 8 bases of the junction left unmatched. The CDR3 is CATRDREDEGYTF. DNA for the CDR3: TGTGCCACCAGGGACAGGGAGGATGAGGGCTACACCTTC.

V gene TRBV6-2 or TRBV6-3 combines with J gene TRBJ1-5; D might be TRBD1 (5 bases). V was pared by 5 bases and J by 0 bases, with 8 bases between. The length of the CDR3 is 14 residues. Germline lookup yields CDR1 MNHEY and CDR2 SVGEGT. Here the CDR3 DNA reads TGTGCCAGCAGTGGGGCGAATAGCAATCAGCCCCAGCATTTT. This encodes CASSGANSNQPQHF.

The count of this clone is one. The chain recombines TRBV5-1 with TRBJ2-1; no definite D call. V dropped 4 bases and J dropped 2 bases, with 7 bases sitting between them. Per germline, CDR1 SGHRS and CDR2 YFSETQ. The CDR3 extends over 13 amino acids. The CDR3 DNA sequence: TGCGCCAGCAGCGACTCTCCCTACAATGAGCAGTTCTTC. This sequence encodes CASSDSPYNEQFF.

The genes are TRBV2 and TRBJ2-5; 13 bases agree with TRBD2. V lost 4 bases, J lost 5 bases, and 7 bases stayed unmatched. Germline loops: CDR1 SNHLY, CDR2 FYNNEI. This CDR3 region has 16 residues. The CDR3 nucleotides read TGTGCCAGCAGTGGGGGGACTAGCGGGGAAGGGGAGACCCAGTACTTC. It yields the protein CASSGGTSGEGETQYF.

This clone is a singleton in its sample. The CDR3 loop reads CASSIVISNQPQHF. The CDR3 DNA is TGTGCCAGTAGTATCGTTATAAGCAATCAGCCCCAGCATTTT. The chain has TRBV19 and TRBJ1-5; D not resolved. The germline gives CDR1 LNHDA, CDR2 SQIVND (reference sequence). V lost 3 bases and J 1 base, leaving 7 bases between the germline ends. CDR3 size: 14 residues. The full variable domain, in which reference TRBV19 and TRBJ1-5 provide the parts outside the CDR3, is DGGITQSPKYLFRKEGQNVTLSCEQNLNHDAMYWYRQDPGQGLRLIYYSQIVNDFQKGDIAEGYSVSREKKESFPLTVTSAQKNPTAFYLCASSIVISNQPQHFGDGTRLSIL.

The CDR3 reads CASSASGRAGTGELFF. The CDR3 DNA reads TGTGCCAGCAGCGCTAGCGGGAGGGCCGGGACCGGGGAGCTGTTTTTT. The chain links TRBV3-1 (or the pseudogene TRBV3-2) to TRBJ2-2; TRBD2 matches at 12 bases. The V segment lost 5 bases and the J segment 5 bases; nucleotides outside the gene matches: 6. CDR1 and CDR2 from the germline V gene are LGHDT and YNNKEL (reference sequence). The CDR3 is 16 residues long.

V and J are TRBV29-1 and TRBJ1-1; TRBD1 matches at 7 bases. This CDR3 region has 13 residues. V gave up 7 bases and J gave up 3 bases; unmatched junction bases: 8. The V gene's germline CDR1 is SQVTM and CDR2 ANQGSEA. The CDR3 nucleotides are TGCAGCGCAGGGACAGAAATTTACACTGAAGCTTTCTTT. Translation: CSAGTEIYTEAFF.

V is TRBV5-6 and J is TRBJ2-3, with TRBD2 matching 11 bases. J gave up 3 bases and V 2 bases, and 8 bases lay outside the gene matches. This CDR3 is built from 17 residues. Germline V CDR1 and CDR2: SGHDT, YYEEEE. The CDR3 nucleotides read TGTGCCAGCAGCTTACGTGGTAGCGGGAGGGGTACAGATACGCAGTATTTT. It specifies CASSLRGSGRGTDTQYF.

The CDR3 loop reads CASSPGLSSGNTIYF. The DNA for the CDR3 is TGTGCCAGCAGCCCAGGACTGAGCTCTGGAAACACCATATATTTT. The J gene is TRBJ1-3, the V gene TRBV14; D is unclear. CDR3 length: 15 amino acids. V lost 4 bases, J lost 0 bases, and 10 bases lay in between. CDR1 and CDR2 (germline): SGHDN, FVKESK.

V and J are TRBV19 and TRBJ1-2, with 7 bases identical to TRBD1. This CDR3 has 13 amino acids. The J segment lost 5 bases and the V segment lost 6 bases, leaving 6 bases of the junction unmatched. Germline CDR1 LNHDA, CDR2 SQIVND (reference sequence). CDR3 sequence reads: CASRLDRDYGYTF. In DNA form, the CDR3 reads TGTGCCAGTAGGCTCGACAGGGATTATGGCTACACCTTC.

This sequence joins TRBV6-2 or TRBV6-3 and TRBJ2-7; D gene uncertain. The CDR3 totals 15 residues. The ends were cut back, 2 bases at V and 2 bases at J, with 13 bases in the middle. Looked up from germline, CDR1 is MNHEY and CDR2 is SVGEGT. The CDR3 DNA reads TGTGCCAGCAGTTACGGCGACTCATCCACCTACGAGCAGTACTTC. Its translation is CASSYGDSSTYEQYF.

The chain carries TRBV7-9 and TRBJ1-2; 9 bases agree with TRBD1. V trimming: 3 bases; J trimming: 6 bases; junction bases outside the gene matches: 11. The CDR3 length is 16 residues. Germline CDR1 is SEHNR and CDR2 is FQNEAQ (reference sequence). The CDR3 loop is CASSFPGQGSNNGYTF. DNA of the CDR3: TGTGCCAGCAGCTTCCCGGGACAGGGATCGAATAATGGCTACACCTTC.

This clone was counted once. This rearrangement joins TRBV5-1 to TRBJ2-7; the D gene is possibly TRBD2 (6 bases). The V end lost 0 bases, the J end lost 2 bases, and 9 bases lay between the germline ends. The CDR3 is 14 residues long. Germline assignment: CDR1 SGHRS and CDR2 YFSETQ. This CDR3 is CASSLGRTTYEQYF. As DNA, the CDR3 is TGCGCCAGCAGCTTGGGTAGGACTACCTACGAGCAGTACTTC.